Presented here are 19 T cell receptor beta chains from one specimen sequenced in a study of blood T cell repertoires in COVID-19. The protocol was immunoSEQ multiplex PCR, while the TCRdb copy is restricted to in-frame clones and leaves out a portion. The sample has approximately 54,000 clones; 90% are singletons. The sequencing input was peripheral blood. The receptors derive from a man aged 50 to 59 with acute or convalescent COVID-19.

The genes are TRBV19 and TRBJ2-1, with 12 bases matching TRBD2. Trimming cost V 5 bases and J 8 bases; bases outside gene matches: 7. The CDR3 consists of 15 residues. Per the germline V gene, CDR1 is LNHDA and CDR2 is SQIVND (reference sequence). This chain's CDR3 is CASSPGLAGFDEQFF. The DNA for the CDR3 is TGTGCCAGTAGTCCAGGACTAGCGGGATTCGATGAGCAGTTCTTC.

V gene TRBV7-8 combines with J gene TRBJ1-5, with 7 bases lining up with TRBD1. In germline, CDR1 is SGHVS, CDR2 FQNEAQ. V was pared by 1 base and J by 7 bases, with 4 bases of the junction left unmatched. CDR3 length: 14 residues. The CDR3 nucleotides read TGTGCCAGCAGCTTAGAGGGGGCTCTGCAGCCCCAGCATTTT. Translation: CASSLEGALQPQHF.

J is TRBJ1-4 and V is TRBV6-2 or TRBV6-3; tentatively, D is TRBD1 (6 bases). The ends were cut back, 0 bases at V and 3 bases at J, with 14 bases in the middle. Germline V lookup: CDR1 MNHEY, CDR2 SVGEGT. The CDR3 has 17 residues. In nucleotides, the CDR3 is TGTGCCAGCAGTTACTCGATATCGGACAGATCTAATGAAAAACTGTTTTTT. Its translation: CASSYSISDRSNEKLFF.

The chain uses TRBV10-3 and TRBJ1-4, with TRBD1 matching 8 bases. This CDR3 contains 16 residues. Germline CDR1 is ENHRY and CDR2 is SYGVKD. With 2 bases clipped from V and 3 bases from J, the junction kept 5 bases outside the gene matches. As DNA, the CDR3 is TGTGCCATCAGTGAGCAACAGGGGGTCGCTAATGAAAAACTGTTTTTT. As protein: CAISEQQGVANEKLFF.

This clone was found once. The rearrangement uses TRBV7-9 and TRBJ2-1, with 11 bases aligning to TRBD2. Per germline, CDR1 SEHNR and CDR2 FQNEAQ (reference sequence). V shed 7 bases, J shed 7 bases, and the junction held 6 bases outside the gene matches. The CDR3 extends over 14 amino acids. CDR3 in amino acids: CASMIAGGLNEQFF. The CDR3 DNA sequence: TGTGCCAGCATGATAGCGGGAGGGCTTAATGAGCAGTTCTTC.

This chain uses TRBV6-1 with TRBJ1-4, with D possibly matching TRBD1 (6 bases). Trimming took 2 bases from V and 13 from J, leaving 20 bases between them. There are 15 residues in the CDR3. Germline CDR1 reads MNHNS; CDR2 reads SASEGT. The chain's CDR3 is CASSERDTPSGRLFF. CDR3 bases: TGTGCCAGCAGTGAAAGGGACACCCCTTCCGGAAGACTGTTTTTT.

By share, this clone counts as medium-sized (0.01 to 0.1%). This chain links TRBV20-1 with TRBJ2-7; a possible D gene is TRBD1 (5 bases). V shed 5 bases and J shed 0 bases, with 17 bases lying between them. The CDR3 is 15 amino acids. Looked up from germline, CDR1 is DFQATT and CDR2 is SNEGSKA (reference sequence). The DNA of the CDR3 is TGCAGTGCTGGTGCCAGGGCGCACCGCTCCTACGAGCAGTACTTC. Amino acid sequence: CSAGARAHRSYEQYF.

The chain links TRBV18 to TRBJ2-5, with D possibly TRBD1 on 6 matching bases. V was clipped by 8 bases and J by 1 base, with 17 bases between them. Per the germline V gene, CDR1 is KGHSH and CDR2 is LQKENI. The CDR3 spans 15 residues. CDR3 sequence: CASGGQGQFQETQYF. In DNA form, the CDR3 reads TGTGCCAGCGGAGGTCAGGGGCAGTTCCAAGAGACCCAGTACTTC. Based on the CDR3 plus reference TRBV18 and TRBJ2-5, the full variable domain is NAGVMQNPRHLVRRRGQEARLRCSPMKGHSHVYWYRQLPEEGLKFMVYLQKENIIDESGMPKERFSAEFPKEGPSILRIQQVVRGDSAAYFCASGGQGQFQETQYFGPGTRLLVL.

This chain joins TRBV18 and TRBJ1-4; D is ambiguous. Germline CDR1 reads KGHSH; CDR2 reads LQKENI. V lost 2 bases to trimming and J lost 3 bases, with 7 bases between them. The CDR3 runs to 14 residues. The CDR3 sequence is CASSPNNANEKLFF. Written as DNA, the CDR3 is TGTGCCAGCTCACCAAACAACGCTAATGAAAAACTGTTTTTT.

The chain combines TRBV5-1 with TRBJ2-7; a possible D gene is TRBD1 (5 bases). This CDR3 has 14 amino acids. Germline lookup yields CDR1 SGHRS and CDR2 YFSETQ. Trimming shortened V by 4 bases and J by 4 bases, and 15 bases separated the two germline ends. The CDR3 DNA is TGCGCCAGCAGCCCCTCAGGGCTCGATTACGAGCAGTACTTC. The encoded protein is CASSPSGLDYEQYF.

The chain has TRBV9 and TRBJ2-1; TRBD2 matches 14 bases. This CDR3 contains 15 residues. Germline lookup yields CDR1 SGDLS and CDR2 YYNGEE. After removal of 4 bases from V and 6 bases from J, the junction contained 3 bases not matched to a gene. Written as DNA, the CDR3 is TGTGCCAGCAGCCGACTAGCGGGGGGGCTCAATGAGCAGTTCTTC. Its translation is CASSRLAGGLNEQFF.

The V and J genes are TRBV29-1 and TRBJ2-7; D is unresolved. Germline values: CDR1 SQVTM, CDR2 ANQGSEA. The CDR3 covers 12 residues. The CDR3 DNA reads as TGCACCACCTGGCCCCTCGCCTACGAGCAGTACTTC. It specifies CTTWPLAYEQYF.

The chain has TRBV7-2 and TRBJ2-7, with D perhaps TRBD1 (5 bases). Germline V gene data show CDR1 as SGHTA and CDR2 as FQGNSA. This CDR3 comprises 13 residues. V dropped 2 bases and J dropped 7 bases, with 12 bases sitting between them. In nucleotides, the CDR3 is TGTGCCAGCAGCTTATTCAGGGTGAGTGAGCAGTACTTC. This translates into CASSLFRVSEQYF.

V is TRBV18 and J is TRBJ1-1, with D unresolved. CDR3 length: 15 amino acids. The V and J ends lost 0 bases and 2 bases respectively, with 10 bases between them. CDR1 is KGHSH, CDR2 LQKENI, per germline. The CDR3 loop is CASSPPSRSNTEAFF. Here the CDR3 DNA reads TGTGCCAGCTCACCACCGAGCCGCTCCAACACTGAAGCTTTCTTT.

This chain uses TRBV10-1 with TRBJ1-1; tentatively, D is TRBD1 (6 bases). The length of the CDR3 is 15 residues. CDR1 and CDR2 (germline): WNHNN, SYGVQD (reference sequence). V was shortened by 6 bases and J by 5 bases, with 19 bases between the two germline ends. CDR3 nucleotide sequence: TGCGCCAGCAGCCGATCAGCAGGGGCTGGGACTGAAGCTTTCTTT. Protein sequence: CASSRSAGAGTEAFF.

The gene calls are TRBV7-2 and TRBJ1-6; D is uncertain. The germline CDR1 and CDR2 sequences are SGHTA and FQGNSA. Trimming shortened V by 3 bases and J by 7 bases, and 13 bases separated the two germline ends. The CDR3 length is 15 residues. CDR3 amino acids: CASSFSAQSNSPLHF. CDR3 DNA: TGTGCCAGCAGCTTTTCCGCACAGTCGAATTCACCCCTCCACTTT.

This rearrangement joins TRBV4-1 to TRBJ1-2; no clear D. The CDR3 sequence is 15 residues long. Deletions cut 2 bases from V and 0 bases from J, with 10 bases between. Germline V CDR1 and CDR2: MGHRA, YSYEKL. DNA of the CDR3: TGCGCCAGCAGCCAATGGCGGATTCCTAACTATGGCTACACCTTC. It encodes CASSQWRIPNYGYTF.

The rearrangement links TRBV7-9 to TRBJ2-7, with 7 positions matching TRBD1. This CDR3 spans 17 amino acids. The ends lost 1 base at V and 0 bases at J; junction bases unmatched: 9. Germline lookup yields CDR1 SEHNR and CDR2 FQNEAQ (reference sequence). CDR3 protein: CASSLEVRGQDSYEQYF. Here the CDR3 DNA reads TGTGCCAGCAGCTTAGAGGTGCGAGGACAGGACTCCTACGAGCAGTACTTC.

This chain joins TRBV4-3 and TRBJ1-1, with D maybe TRBD1 (5 bases). V was pared by 0 bases and J by 3 bases, with 11 bases between. CDR3 length equals 15 residues. Germline V gives CDR1 LGHNA, CDR2 YSLEER. DNA for the CDR3: TGCGCCAGCAGCCAAGACGGAGGGACGGACACTGAAGCTTTCTTT. Amino acid sequence: CASSQDGGTDTEAFF.